These T cell receptor beta chains were read from a single sample in a study of Graves' ophthalmopathy and Graves' hyperthyroidism. TCRdb reprocessed the multiplex PCR reads via MiXCR and lists one record per CDR3 protein. The table shows about 620,000 distinct CDR3 sequences, with about 24% occurring only once. Sequenced: peripheral blood. The receptor source for this set is a woman younger than 35 with stable Graves' hyperthyroidism. Some clones in this sample may be carry-over from other donors' samples. The CDR3 runs from the conserved cysteine through the conserved F or W. Each record gives: J gene, clone size, D gene, V gene, CDR3 DNA, CDR3 protein. D genes are given only for firm matches. Clone size is given for some rows only: seen once, a few or many times, or a class if the clone is expanded.

J gene: TRBJ2-7
clone size: -
D gene: -
V gene: TRBV12-3/TRBV12-4
CDR3 DNA: TGTGCCAGCAGTTTGGACAGAGATCGGTACTTC
CDR3 protein: CASSLDRDRYF

J gene: TRBJ2-5
clone size: -
D gene: TRBD2
V gene: TRBV28
CDR3 DNA: TGTGCCAGCAGCCAACCCCTCCTTACTAGCGGGGGAATGTGGACCCAGTACTTC
CDR3 protein: CASSQPLLTSGGMWTQYF

J gene: TRBJ1-2
clone size: -
D gene: -
V gene: TRBV6-1
CDR3 DNA: TGTGCCAGCAGTGAAAGTACGGCGTATTGGGGCTACACCTTC
CDR3 protein: CASSESTAYWGYTF

J gene: TRBJ2-3
clone size: -
D gene: -
V gene: TRBV19
CDR3 DNA: TGTGCCAGTAGTATAGTCGAGGATACGCAGTGTTTT
CDR3 protein: CASSIVEDTQCF

J gene: TRBJ1-5
clone size: -
D gene: -
V gene: TRBV15
CDR3 DNA: TGTGCCACCAGCAGAGATCTCGGAGGCCAGCCCCAGCATTTT
CDR3 protein: CATSRDLGGQPQHF

J gene: TRBJ1-2
clone size: many
D gene: TRBD1
V gene: TRBV12-3/TRBV12-4
CDR3 DNA: TGTGCCAGCAGCCCAGGGACAGTCTATGGCTACACCTTC
CDR3 protein: CASSPGTVYGYTF

J gene: TRBJ1-5
clone size: few
D gene: TRBD1
V gene: TRBV18
CDR3 DNA: TGTGCCAGCTCAAGGGACAGCCATAGCAATCAGCCCCAGCATTTT
CDR3 protein: CASSRDSHSNQPQHF

J gene: TRBJ2-5
clone size: few
D gene: TRBD2
V gene: TRBV6-5
CDR3 DNA: TGTGCCAGCAGTTACCGCCCGGGGGGTGAGACCCAGTACTTC
CDR3 protein: CASSYRPGGETQYF

J gene: TRBJ2-5
clone size: many
D gene: -
V gene: TRBV6-1
CDR3 DNA: TGTGCCAGCAGTGAAGATACGGGAGTAAAGACCCAGTACTTC
CDR3 protein: CASSEDTGVKTQYF

J gene: TRBJ2-5
clone size: -
D gene: TRBD1
V gene: TRBV20-1
CDR3 DNA: TGCAGTGCCGAGACAGGGTCGCGAGAGACCCAGTACTTC
CDR3 protein: CSAETGSRETQYF

J gene: TRBJ1-1
clone size: once
D gene: -
V gene: TRBV12-3/TRBV12-4
CDR3 DNA: TGTGCCAGCAAGCAACTGGGGAGCACTGACGCTTTCTTT
CDR3 protein: CASKQLGSTDAFF

J gene: TRBJ2-7
clone size: many
D gene: TRBD1
V gene: TRBV27
CDR3 DNA: TGTGCCAGCAGGGAATTTTGGGACAGCTACGAGCAGTACTTC
CDR3 protein: CASREFWDSYEQYF

J gene: TRBJ2-7
clone size: few
D gene: -
V gene: TRBV28
CDR3 DNA: TGTGCCAGCAGTTCCGGGGGACAGCCCTACGAGCAGTACTTC
CDR3 protein: CASSSGGQPYEQYF

J gene: TRBJ1-1
clone size: many
D gene: -
V gene: TRBV27
CDR3 DNA: TGTGCCAGCAGTTTAAAAGGGAAGTTTACTGAAGCTTTCTTT
CDR3 protein: CASSLKGKFTEAFF

J gene: TRBJ1-5
clone size: -
D gene: -
V gene: TRBV2
CDR3 DNA: TGTGCCAGCAGCGACGAAAGAAGTCAGCCCCAGCATTTT
CDR3 protein: CASSDERSQPQHF

J gene: TRBJ2-7
clone size: many
D gene: TRBD2
V gene: TRBV6-1
CDR3 DNA: TGTGCCAGCTCTACCGGGACTAGCGGGGGAACCTACGAGCAGTACTTC
CDR3 protein: CASSTGTSGGTYEQYF

J gene: TRBJ2-2
clone size: -
D gene: -
V gene: TRBV15
CDR3 DNA: TGTGCCACCAGCAGAGAAGGATCCGGGGAGCTGTTTTTT
CDR3 protein: CATSREGSGELFF

J gene: TRBJ2-5
clone size: -
D gene: -
V gene: TRBV10-2
CDR3 DNA: TGCGCCACCTCGAAGGTGGAGACCCAGTACTTC
CDR3 protein: CATSKVETQYF

J gene: TRBJ1-1
clone size: many
D gene: -
V gene: TRBV13
CDR3 DNA: TGTGCCAGCATCCTAGGGGACCTGACGGGGACTGAAGCTTTCTTT
CDR3 protein: CASILGDLTGTEAFF

J gene: TRBJ1-1
clone size: many
D gene: -
V gene: TRBV19
CDR3 DNA: TGTGCCAGTAGTATTTCGGGTTCCTACACTGAAGCTTTCTTT
CDR3 protein: CASSISGSYTEAFF

J gene: TRBJ1-1
clone size: many
D gene: -
V gene: TRBV12-3/TRBV12-4
CDR3 DNA: TGTGCCAGCAGTTTCGGTGTGGGAGGCCCTGGAGAAGCTTTCTTT
CDR3 protein: CASSFGVGGPGEAFF

J gene: TRBJ2-5
clone size: -
D gene: TRBD1
V gene: TRBV7-8
CDR3 DNA: TGTGCCAGCAGCGGCACCGGGACAGGGGGAAGAGACCAGTACTTC
CDR3 protein: CASSGTGTGGRDQYF

J gene: TRBJ1-1
clone size: many
D gene: -
V gene: TRBV12-3/TRBV12-4
CDR3 DNA: TGTGCCAGCAGCCGGACAAAACCCACTGAAGCTTTCTTT
CDR3 protein: CASSRTKPTEAFF

J gene: TRBJ1-1
clone size: many
D gene: -
V gene: TRBV20-1
CDR3 DNA: TGCAGTGCTAGACCCCCACAGCTACCAAACACTGAAGCTTTCTTT
CDR3 protein: CSARPPQLPNTEAFF

J gene: TRBJ1-3
clone size: many
D gene: TRBD1
V gene: TRBV12-3/TRBV12-4
CDR3 DNA: TGTGCCAGCACCCTAGGACAGGGAGGATGGAACACCATATATTTT
CDR3 protein: CASTLGQGGWNTIYF

J gene: TRBJ1-1
clone size: few
D gene: -
V gene: TRBV25-1
CDR3 DNA: TGTGCCAGCAACTGGAACACTGAAGCTTTCTTT
CDR3 protein: CASNWNTEAFF

J gene: TRBJ2-2
clone size: -
D gene: -
V gene: TRBV10-1
CDR3 DNA: TGCGCCAGCAGTGTAAGGACACCGAACTCCGGGGATCTGTTTTTT
CDR3 protein: CASSVRTPNSGDLFF

J gene: TRBJ2-5
clone size: many
D gene: TRBD2
V gene: TRBV20-1
CDR3 DNA: TGCAGTGCTAGGAGAGCGGGGGCTAAAGAGACCCAGTACTTC
CDR3 protein: CSARRAGAKETQYF

J gene: TRBJ2-5
clone size: many
D gene: -
V gene: TRBV9
CDR3 DNA: TGTGCCAGCAGCGTAATTGGGGGCGGCTACCAAGAGACCCAGTACTTC
CDR3 protein: CASSVIGGGYQETQYF

J gene: TRBJ2-2
clone size: few
D gene: -
V gene: TRBV9
CDR3 DNA: TGTGCCAGCAGCGTAGGGGAGAGCAGTCTCAGGGACACCGGGGAGCTGTTTTTT
CDR3 protein: CASSVGESSLRDTGELFF

J gene: TRBJ2-3
clone size: -
D gene: TRBD2
V gene: TRBV6-1
CDR3 DNA: TGTGCCAGCACCCAAGGGAGCGGGGGCAAAGATACGCAGTATTTT
CDR3 protein: CASTQGSGGKDTQYF

J gene: TRBJ2-4
clone size: many
D gene: TRBD2
V gene: TRBV6-2/TRBV6-3
CDR3 DNA: TGTGCCAGCAGTCCCACGGTAGCGGGAGGGCCTAGAAACATTCAGTACTTC
CDR3 protein: CASSPTVAGGPRNIQYF

J gene: TRBJ1-1
clone size: few
D gene: -
V gene: TRBV6-5
CDR3 DNA: TGTGCCAGCAGTTTAACAGAGGGGGGAAACACTGAAGCTTTCTTT
CDR3 protein: CASSLTEGGNTEAFF

J gene: TRBJ1-1
clone size: many
D gene: TRBD1
V gene: TRBV28
CDR3 DNA: TGTGCCAGCAGAACTCTTCAGGGGGATACTGAAGCTTTCTTT
CDR3 protein: CASRTLQGDTEAFF

J gene: TRBJ2-7
clone size: many
D gene: -
V gene: TRBV25-1
CDR3 DNA: TGTGCCAGCAGTGAATCGAGCGCCTGGGAAGACGAGCAGTACTTC
CDR3 protein: CASSESSAWEDEQYF

J gene: TRBJ1-5
clone size: -
D gene: TRBD1
V gene: TRBV2
CDR3 DNA: TGTGCCAGCAACAAGGGGACAGGTGAGAATCAGCCCCAGCATTTT
CDR3 protein: CASNKGTGENQPQHF

J gene: TRBJ2-2
clone size: many
D gene: -
V gene: TRBV2
CDR3 DNA: TGTGCCAGCAGTGGGGGACTGACGAACACCGGGGAGCTGTTTTTT
CDR3 protein: CASSGGLTNTGELFF

J gene: TRBJ2-7
clone size: many
D gene: -
V gene: TRBV19
CDR3 DNA: TGTGCCAGTAGTATCCTCTTGCGGGACGAGCAGTACTTC
CDR3 protein: CASSILLRDEQYF

J gene: TRBJ1-1
clone size: -
D gene: -
V gene: TRBV4-1
CDR3 DNA: TGCGCCAGCAGCCAAGGGTATGAAGCTTTCTTT
CDR3 protein: CASSQGYEAFF

J gene: TRBJ2-4
clone size: many
D gene: -
V gene: TRBV6-5
CDR3 DNA: TGTGCCAGCAGTTACTCTTGGACATTAGCCAAAAACATTCAGTACTTC
CDR3 protein: CASSYSWTLAKNIQYF

J gene: TRBJ2-7
clone size: many
D gene: TRBD2
V gene: TRBV12-3/TRBV12-4
CDR3 DNA: TGTGCCGGCAGTCAGGGGGCGGGACTAGCGGGAAGACACGAGCAGTACTTC
CDR3 protein: CAGSQGAGLAGRHEQYF

J gene: TRBJ1-5
clone size: -
D gene: TRBD1
V gene: TRBV6-1
CDR3 DNA: TGTGCCAGCAGTCCCTCCCGACAGGGAGGACAGCCCCAGCATTTT
CDR3 protein: CASSPSRQGGQPQHF

J gene: TRBJ1-1
clone size: many
D gene: -
V gene: TRBV7-9
CDR3 DNA: TGTGCCAGCAGCACTAGACGGATTGAAGCTTTCTTT
CDR3 protein: CASSTRRIEAFF

J gene: TRBJ1-1
clone size: -
D gene: -
V gene: TRBV6-1
CDR3 DNA: TGTGCCAGCAGTGAATTGGCCCCTTATACTAGGGGAGCTTTCTTT
CDR3 protein: CASSELAPYTRGAFF

J gene: TRBJ1-5
clone size: few
D gene: -
V gene: TRBV29-1
CDR3 DNA: TGCAGCGTTGCTTCCACGGGGGGCGGTCAGCCCCAGCATTTT
CDR3 protein: CSVASTGGGQPQHF

J gene: TRBJ2-1
clone size: few
D gene: TRBD1
V gene: TRBV11-1
CDR3 DNA: TGTGCCAGCAGCTCCAGGGACAGGGGCTACAATGAGCAGTTCTTC
CDR3 protein: CASSSRDRGYNEQFF